These 10 T cell receptor beta chains were sequenced from one sample in a study of CD8 T cells in ankylosing spondylitis. Study-wide results and caveats: Within ankylosing spondylitis blood, a TCR beta motif made up of seven or eight highly homologous variants appeared to be characteristic.

TCRdb re-called the 5' RACE reads with MiXCR, one entry per CDR3 protein. The table records 330,000 or so distinct CDR3 sequences, 6.5% to 10% of them present only once. These receptors are not linked to any known antigen. Sequencing was done on a sample of blood, either unsorted or a sorted T cell fraction (not recorded which). These receptors all come from a male donor with ankylosing spondylitis.

This clonotype occurred a few times. The chain employs TRBV5-1 and TRBJ2-2, with TRBD2 matching 7 bases. CDR3 size: 15 residues. Per the germline V gene, CDR1 is SGHRS and CDR2 is YFSETQ. The V segment lost 2 bases and the J segment 7 bases; nucleotides outside the gene matches: 8. CDR3 bases: TGCGCCAGCAGCTTCCACTCGCCGGGGGGCGGGGAGCTGTTTTTT. Its translation: CASSFHSPGGGELFF.

This rearrangement joins TRBV6-5 to TRBJ1-4; D gene ambiguous. The CDR3 sequence is 14 residues long. Germline lookup yields CDR1 MNHEY and CDR2 SVGAGI. V was trimmed by 2 bases and J by 7 bases, leaving 11 bases between them. Here the CDR3 DNA reads TGTGCCAGCAGTTACCGCGGGGTGGCTGAAAAACTGTTTTTT. It specifies CASSYRGVAEKLFF.

This clonotype was counted only a few times. The chain employs TRBV4-1 and TRBJ1-2; D is unresolved. The germline gives CDR1 MGHRA, CDR2 YSYEKL. Trimming stripped 2 bases from V and 3 bases from J, with 10 bases between. This CDR3 is 14 amino acids long. The DNA of the CDR3 is TGCGCCAGCAGCCAAATCGGCATTTACTATGGCTACACCTTC. As protein: CASSQIGIYYGYTF.

The V and J genes are TRBV12-3 or TRBV12-4 and TRBJ1-1, with TRBD1 matching over 10 bases. The V and J ends lost 1 base and 1 base, in that order; junction bases with no gene match: 6. The CDR3 spans 17 residues. The CDR3 sequence is CASSLDAGQGENTEAFF. The DNA for the CDR3 is TGTGCCAGCAGTTTAGACGCCGGACAGGGGGAGAACACTGAAGCTTTCTTT.

This chain links TRBV5-1 with TRBJ2-7; TRBD1 agrees at 10 bases. This CDR3 contains 16 residues. V was clipped by 4 bases and J by 5 bases; unmatched bases: 12. Looked up from germline, CDR1 is SGHRS and CDR2 is YFSETQ. CDR3 bases: TGCGCCAGCAGCCAACACAGGGACAGGGGAGCCGACGAGCAGTACTTC. Its translation: CASSQHRDRGADEQYF.

The chain has TRBV28 and TRBJ2-7; TRBD1 matches at 7 bases. V trimming: 5 bases; J trimming: 7 bases; junction bases outside the gene matches: 11. The CDR3 is 14 residues long. Per germline, CDR1 MDHEN and CDR2 SYDVKM. Here the CDR3 reads CASSPLDRTGEQYF. As DNA, the CDR3 is TGTGCCAGCAGTCCGTTGGACAGGACGGGAGAGCAGTACTTC.

This clonotype was observed at least ten times. The V gene is TRBV29-1, the J gene TRBJ1-4, with D perhaps matching TRBD1 (5 bases). This CDR3 spans 11 amino acids. V lost 3 bases and J 10 bases, leaving 9 bases between the germline ends. In germline, CDR1 is SQVTM, CDR2 ANQGSEA. The CDR3 bases are TGCAGCGTTGATCTCGGGGGAAAACTGTTTTTT. This translates into CSVDLGGKLFF.

This clonotype was recorded at least ten times. The J gene is TRBJ2-7, the V gene TRBV29-1; 9 bases are shared with TRBD2. Germline CDR1 and CDR2: SQVTM and ANQGSEA. With V trimmed by 4 bases and J by 2 bases, 0 bases remained unmatched. The CDR3 totals 12 residues. This chain's CDR3 is CSVVAGAYEQYF. Written as DNA, the CDR3 is TGCAGCGTTGTAGCGGGAGCCTACGAGCAGTACTTC.

This rearrangement joins TRBV18 to TRBJ2-5; a possible D gene is TRBD1 (5 bases). The CDR3 runs 15 residues. Trimming removed 3 bases at V and 1 base at J, with 12 bases between. The germline gives CDR1 KGHSH, CDR2 LQKENI. The CDR3 reads CASSPAGLIQETQYF. The CDR3 DNA follows: TGTGCCAGCTCACCGGCAGGGCTGATCCAAGAGACCCAGTACTTC.

This clonotype was seen many times. The CDR3 DNA follows: TGTGCCAGCAGCCCTGACTACAATGAGCAGTTCTTC. Translation gives CASSPDYNEQFF. The genes are TRBV7-2 and TRBJ2-1, with D unclear. CDR1 and CDR2 from the germline V gene are SGHTA and FQGNSA. V lost 5 bases and J lost 3, with 5 bases in between. This CDR3 comprises 12 residues.